Sequencing of this TCR beta chain was carried out in a study of T cells after yellow fever vaccination. Across the study: Fractions containing few cells were prepared with SMART-Seq v4 Ultra Low Input.

The CDR3 is made up of 16 amino acids. Trimming removed 0 bases from V and 4 bases from J, with 14 bases in between. Germline loops: CDR1 SGHTA, CDR2 FQGTGA. Study results and caveats: Just a small share of clonotypes turned up in the CD4 compartment as well as the CD8 compartment. Faster peaking, at day 5 versus 15, marked a secondary response that was weaker.

This clonotype was seen a handful of times. Its specificity is unknown. Conversion of TCR transcripts into cDNA relied on 5'RACE template switching, which added a universal primer site and UMIs. In TCRdb, the 5' RACE reads were re-called with MiXCR into one record per CDR3 protein. The sample shows a few hundred thousand distinct CDR3 sequences, under 9% of them seen only once. The sequence derives from a man aged 18 to 29 who received the YFV17D yellow fever vaccine. The specimen was CD4+ T cells sorted from PBMCs, collected 5 days after the yellow fever booster vaccination. The rearrangement joins TRBV7-3 to TRBJ2-3; possible D gene TRBD2, 6 bases. CDR3 protein: CASSLTMRGGADTQYF. DNA for the CDR3: TGTGCCAGCAGCTTAACCATGCGGGGTGGCGCAGATACGCAGTATTTT. The variable domain in full, completed from reference TRBV7-3 and TRBJ2-3, reads GAGVSQTPSNKVTEKGKYVELRCDPISGHTALYWYRQSLGQGPEFLIYFQGTGAADDSGLPNDRFFAVRPEGSVSTLKIQRTERGDSAVYLCASSLTMRGGADTQYFGPGTRLTVL.